This T cell receptor (beta chain) was recovered during a study of blood T cell repertoires in COVID-19. In the authors' methods: How many nucleated cells were present was estimated from reference gene primer amplification. The assay was immunoSEQ multiplex PCR, and TCRdb's table has in-frame clones only and misses some. V, J and clone size were drawn from that table, and D and trimming were deduced from the DNA. The data show 250,000 to 350,000 clones, more than 70% seen once. V lost 5 bases and J 10 bases, leaving 23 bases between the germline ends. The germline V gene encodes CDR1 MDHEN and CDR2 SYDVKM. This CDR3 is 15 amino acids long.

Sample: peripheral blood. The receptor was derived from a woman aged 45-65 years who had recovered from COVID-19. This chain joins TRBV28 and TRBJ2-5, with D possibly matching TRBD2 (8 bases). The CDR3 loop reads CASSPGGGRFKDQYF. The CDR3 region has the DNA TGTGCCAGCAGTCCGGGAGGGGGCCGTTTCAAGGACCAGTACTTC.